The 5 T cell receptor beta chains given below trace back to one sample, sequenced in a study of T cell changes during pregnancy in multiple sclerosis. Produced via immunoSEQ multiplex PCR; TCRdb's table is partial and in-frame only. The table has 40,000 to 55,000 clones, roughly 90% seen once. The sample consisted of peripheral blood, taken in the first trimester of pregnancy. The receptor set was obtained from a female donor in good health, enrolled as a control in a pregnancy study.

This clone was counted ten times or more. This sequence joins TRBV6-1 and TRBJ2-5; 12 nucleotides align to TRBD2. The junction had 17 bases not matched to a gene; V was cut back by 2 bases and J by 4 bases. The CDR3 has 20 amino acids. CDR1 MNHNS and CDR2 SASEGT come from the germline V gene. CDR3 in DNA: TGTGCCAGCAGTGAAAGGGCTAGCGGGGGGGCCGGATTATGGAGAGAGACCCAGTACTTC. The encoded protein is CASSERASGGAGLWRETQYF.

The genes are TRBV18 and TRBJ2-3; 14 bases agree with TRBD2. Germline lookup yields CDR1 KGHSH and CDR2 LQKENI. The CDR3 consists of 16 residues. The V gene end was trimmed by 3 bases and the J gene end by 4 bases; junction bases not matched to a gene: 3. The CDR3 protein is CASSPGLAGVSDTQYF. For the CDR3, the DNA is TGTGCCAGCTCACCGGGACTAGCGGGAGTATCAGATACGCAGTATTTT.

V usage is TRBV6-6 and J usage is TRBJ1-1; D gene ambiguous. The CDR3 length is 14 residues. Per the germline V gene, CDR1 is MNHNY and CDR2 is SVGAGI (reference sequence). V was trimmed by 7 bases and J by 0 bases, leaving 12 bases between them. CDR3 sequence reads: CASISTTMNTEAFF. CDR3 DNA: TGTGCCAGCATATCGACAACCATGAACACTGAAGCTTTCTTT.

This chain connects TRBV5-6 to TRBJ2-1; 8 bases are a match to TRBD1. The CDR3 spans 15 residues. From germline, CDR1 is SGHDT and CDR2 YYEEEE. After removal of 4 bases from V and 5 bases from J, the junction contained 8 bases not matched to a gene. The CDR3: CASSPADRVDNEQFF. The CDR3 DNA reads TGTGCCAGCAGCCCTGCGGACAGGGTCGACAATGAGCAGTTCTTC.

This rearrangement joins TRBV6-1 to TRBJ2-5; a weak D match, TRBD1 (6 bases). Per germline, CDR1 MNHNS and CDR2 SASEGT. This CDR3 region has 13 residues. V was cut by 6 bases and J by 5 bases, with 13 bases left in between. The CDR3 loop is CASRYRVGETQYF. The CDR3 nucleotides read TGTGCCAGCAGGTACAGGGTCGGCGAGACCCAGTACTTC.